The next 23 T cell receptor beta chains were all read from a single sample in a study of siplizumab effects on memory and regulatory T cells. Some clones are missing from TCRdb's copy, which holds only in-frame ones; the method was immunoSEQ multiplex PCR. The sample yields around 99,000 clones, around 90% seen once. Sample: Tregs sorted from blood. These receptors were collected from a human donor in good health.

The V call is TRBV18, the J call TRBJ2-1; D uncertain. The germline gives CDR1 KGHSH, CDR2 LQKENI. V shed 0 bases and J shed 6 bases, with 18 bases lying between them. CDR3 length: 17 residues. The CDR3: CASSPPGRIVGSNEQFF. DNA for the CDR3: TGTGCCAGCTCACCACCGGGCCGCATAGTTGGCAGCAATGAGCAGTTCTTC.

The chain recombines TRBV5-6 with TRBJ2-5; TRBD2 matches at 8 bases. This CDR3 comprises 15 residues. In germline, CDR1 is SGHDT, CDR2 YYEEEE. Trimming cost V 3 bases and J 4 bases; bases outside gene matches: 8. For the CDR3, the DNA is TGTGCCAGCAGCTCCCGGAGAGCGGGAGTAGAGACCCAGTACTTC. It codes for CASSSRRAGVETQYF. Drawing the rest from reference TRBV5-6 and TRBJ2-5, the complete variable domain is DAGVTQSPTHLIKTRGQQVTLRCSPKSGHDTVSWYQQALGQGPQFIFQYYEEEERQRGNFPDRFSGHQFPNYSSELNVNALLLGDSALYLCASSSRRAGVETQYFGPGTRLLVL.

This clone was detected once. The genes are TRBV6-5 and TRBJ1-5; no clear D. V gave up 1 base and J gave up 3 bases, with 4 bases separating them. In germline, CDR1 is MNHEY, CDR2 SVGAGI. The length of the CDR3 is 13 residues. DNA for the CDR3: TGTGCCAGCAGTTACTACCCCAATCAGCCCCAGCATTTT. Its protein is CASSYYPNQPQHF.

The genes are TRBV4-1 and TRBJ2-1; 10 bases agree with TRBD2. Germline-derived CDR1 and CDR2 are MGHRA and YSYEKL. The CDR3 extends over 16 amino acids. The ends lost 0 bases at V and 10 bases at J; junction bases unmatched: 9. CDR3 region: CASSQEGTSAVREQFF. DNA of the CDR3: TGCGCCAGCAGCCAAGAAGGGACTAGCGCGGTGAGAGAGCAGTTCTTC.

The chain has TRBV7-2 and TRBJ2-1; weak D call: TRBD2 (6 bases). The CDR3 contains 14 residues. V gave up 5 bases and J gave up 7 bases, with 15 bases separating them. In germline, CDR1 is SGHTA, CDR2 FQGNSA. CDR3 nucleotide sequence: TGTGCCAGCAGCCAAAGCCCAGGGAGGAATGAGCAGTTCTTC. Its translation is CASSQSPGRNEQFF.

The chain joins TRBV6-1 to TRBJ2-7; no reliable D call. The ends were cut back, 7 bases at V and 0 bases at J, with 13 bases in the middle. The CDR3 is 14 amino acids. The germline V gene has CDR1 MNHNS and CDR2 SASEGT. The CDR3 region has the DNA TGTGCCAGCAAGCTCGAGGTCCCCTCCTACGAGCAGTACTTC. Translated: CASKLEVPSYEQYF.

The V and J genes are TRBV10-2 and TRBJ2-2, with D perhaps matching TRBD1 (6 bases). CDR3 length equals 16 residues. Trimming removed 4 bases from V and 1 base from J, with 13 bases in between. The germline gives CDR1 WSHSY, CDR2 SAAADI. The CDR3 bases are TGCGCCAGCAGTGTTCGGGACACCTTGAACACCGGGGAGCTGTTTTTT. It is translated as CASSVRDTLNTGELFF.

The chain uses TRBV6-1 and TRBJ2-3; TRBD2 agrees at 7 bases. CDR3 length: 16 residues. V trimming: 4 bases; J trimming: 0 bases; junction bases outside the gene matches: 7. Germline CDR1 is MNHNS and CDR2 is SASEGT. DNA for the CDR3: TGTGCCAGCAGTGGCTTCGGGACTACTAGCACAGATACGCAGTATTTT. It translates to CASSGFGTTSTDTQYF.

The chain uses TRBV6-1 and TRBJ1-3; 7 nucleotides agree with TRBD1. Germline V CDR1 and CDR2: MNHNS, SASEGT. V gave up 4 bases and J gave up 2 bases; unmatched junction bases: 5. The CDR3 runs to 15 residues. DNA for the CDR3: TGTGCCAGCAGTGGGGCAGGGGGAGCTGGAAACACCATATATTTT. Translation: CASSGAGGAGNTIYF.

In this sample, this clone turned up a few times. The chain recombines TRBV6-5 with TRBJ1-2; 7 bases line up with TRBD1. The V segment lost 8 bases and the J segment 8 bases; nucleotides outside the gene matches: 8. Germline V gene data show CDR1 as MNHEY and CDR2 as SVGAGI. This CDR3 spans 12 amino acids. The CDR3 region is CASRTGAAGYTF. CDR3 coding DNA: TGTGCCAGCCGAACAGGGGCAGCGGGCTACACCTTC.

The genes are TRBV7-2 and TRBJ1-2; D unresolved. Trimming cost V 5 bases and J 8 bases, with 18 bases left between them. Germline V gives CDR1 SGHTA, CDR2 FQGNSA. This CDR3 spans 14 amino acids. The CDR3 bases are TGTGCCAGCAGCCATCCCGGCCCAACGGTAGGCTACACCTTC. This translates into CASSHPGPTVGYTF.

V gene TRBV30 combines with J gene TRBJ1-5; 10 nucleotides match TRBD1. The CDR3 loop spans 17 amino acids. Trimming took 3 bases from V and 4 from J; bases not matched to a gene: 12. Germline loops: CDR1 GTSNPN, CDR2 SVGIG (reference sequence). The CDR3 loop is CAWSKSTGGDPNQPQHF. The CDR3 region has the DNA TGTGCCTGGAGCAAATCGACAGGGGGCGACCCAAATCAGCCCCAGCATTTT. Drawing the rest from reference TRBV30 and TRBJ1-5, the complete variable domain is SQTIHQWPATLVQPVGSPLSLECTVEGTSNPNLYWYRQAAGRGLQLLFYSVGIGQISSEVPQNLSASRPQDRQFILSSKKLLLSDSGFYLCAWSKSTGGDPNQPQHFGDGTRLSIL.

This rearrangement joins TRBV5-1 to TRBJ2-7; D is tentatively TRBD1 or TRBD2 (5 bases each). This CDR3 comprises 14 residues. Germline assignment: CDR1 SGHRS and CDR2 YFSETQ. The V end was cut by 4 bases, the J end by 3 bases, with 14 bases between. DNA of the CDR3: TGCGCCAGCAGCACCCGGGACGGAGGCTACGAGCAGTACTTC. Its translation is CASSTRDGGYEQYF.

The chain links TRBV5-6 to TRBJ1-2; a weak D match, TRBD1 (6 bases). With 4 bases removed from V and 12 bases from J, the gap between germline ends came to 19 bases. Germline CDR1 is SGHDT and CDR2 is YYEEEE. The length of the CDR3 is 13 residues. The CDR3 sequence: CASSAQKGGLDTF. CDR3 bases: TGTGCCAGCAGCGCACAGAAGGGGGGCCTGGACACCTTC.

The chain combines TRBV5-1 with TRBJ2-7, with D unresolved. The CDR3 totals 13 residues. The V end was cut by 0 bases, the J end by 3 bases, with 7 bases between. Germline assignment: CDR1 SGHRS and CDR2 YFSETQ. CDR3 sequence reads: CASSLGPNYEQYF. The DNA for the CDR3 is TGCGCCAGCAGCTTGGGACCGAACTACGAGCAGTACTTC.

The CDR3 DNA follows: TGTGCCAACACGTTTGGCTCTGGAAACACCATATATTTT. Encoded protein: CANTFGSGNTIYF. This chain joins TRBV7-9 and TRBJ1-3; D is ambiguous. V was shortened by 10 bases and J by 0 bases, with 10 bases between the two germline ends. The V gene's germline CDR1 is SEHNR and CDR2 FQNEAQ (reference sequence). CDR3 length: 13 residues.

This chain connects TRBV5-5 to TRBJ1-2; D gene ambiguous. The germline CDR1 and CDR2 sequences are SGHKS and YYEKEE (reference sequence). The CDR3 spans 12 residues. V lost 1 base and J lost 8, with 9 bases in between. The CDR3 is CASSLSFYGYTF. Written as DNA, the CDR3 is TGTGCCAGCAGCTTGAGTTTTTACGGCTACACCTTC.

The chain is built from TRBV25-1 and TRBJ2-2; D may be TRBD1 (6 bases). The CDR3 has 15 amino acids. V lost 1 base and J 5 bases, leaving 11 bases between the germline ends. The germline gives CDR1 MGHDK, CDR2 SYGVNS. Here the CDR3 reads CASSEFTGITGELFF. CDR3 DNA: TGTGCCAGCAGTGAATTTACAGGGATAACCGGGGAGCTGTTTTTT.

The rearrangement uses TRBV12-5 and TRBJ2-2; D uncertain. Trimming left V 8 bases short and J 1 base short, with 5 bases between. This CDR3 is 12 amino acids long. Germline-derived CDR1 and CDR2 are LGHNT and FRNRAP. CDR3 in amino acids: CASKENTGELFF. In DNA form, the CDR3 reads TGTGCTAGTAAGGAGAACACCGGGGAGCTGTTTTTT.

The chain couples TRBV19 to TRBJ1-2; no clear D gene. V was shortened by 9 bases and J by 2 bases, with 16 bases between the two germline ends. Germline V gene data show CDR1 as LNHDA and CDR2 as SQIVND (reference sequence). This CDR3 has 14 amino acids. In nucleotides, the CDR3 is TGTGCCAGACCCTTACCCCTACAGAACTATGGCTACACCTTC. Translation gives CARPLPLQNYGYTF.

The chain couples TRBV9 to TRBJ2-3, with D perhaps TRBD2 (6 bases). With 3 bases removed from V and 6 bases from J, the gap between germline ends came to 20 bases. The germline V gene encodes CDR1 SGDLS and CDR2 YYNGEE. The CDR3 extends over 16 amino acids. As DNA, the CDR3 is TGTGCCAGCAGCGATAACGTAAGGCAGCGGGTGGATACGCAGTATTTT. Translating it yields CASSDNVRQRVDTQYF.

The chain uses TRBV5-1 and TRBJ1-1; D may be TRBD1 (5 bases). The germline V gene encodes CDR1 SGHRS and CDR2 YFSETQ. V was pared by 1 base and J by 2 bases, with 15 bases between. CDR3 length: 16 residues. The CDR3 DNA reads TGCGCCAGCAGCTTGTCTCCAGGTGGGACTAACACTGAAGCTTTCTTT. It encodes CASSLSPGGTNTEAFF.

As DNA, the CDR3 is TGCGCCAGCAGCCGGGACAGGGAGAGAAATGAAAAACTGTTTTTT. This translates into CASSRDRERNEKLFF. The rearrangement links TRBV4-1 to TRBJ1-4, with 9 bases that match TRBD1. The CDR3 totals 15 residues. CDR1 MGHRA and CDR2 YSYEKL come from the germline V gene. V lost 4 bases, J lost 5 bases, and 5 bases stayed unmatched.